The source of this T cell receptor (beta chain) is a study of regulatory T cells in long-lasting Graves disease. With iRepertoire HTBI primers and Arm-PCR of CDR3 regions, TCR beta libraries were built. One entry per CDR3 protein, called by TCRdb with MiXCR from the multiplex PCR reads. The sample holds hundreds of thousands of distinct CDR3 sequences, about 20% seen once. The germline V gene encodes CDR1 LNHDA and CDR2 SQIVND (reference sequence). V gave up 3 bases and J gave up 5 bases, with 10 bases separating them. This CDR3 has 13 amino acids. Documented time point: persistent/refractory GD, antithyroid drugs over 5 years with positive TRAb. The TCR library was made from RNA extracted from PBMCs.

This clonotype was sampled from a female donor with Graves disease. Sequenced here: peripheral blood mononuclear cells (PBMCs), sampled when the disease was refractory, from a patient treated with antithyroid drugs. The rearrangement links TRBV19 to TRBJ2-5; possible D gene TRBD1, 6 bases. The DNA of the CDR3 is TGTGCCAGTAGTATTTGGACAGACGAGACCCAGTACTTC. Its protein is CASSIWTDETQYF. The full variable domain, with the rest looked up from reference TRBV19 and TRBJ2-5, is DGGITQSPKYLFRKEGQNVTLSCEQNLNHDAMYWYRQDPGQGLRLIYYSQIVNDFQKGDIAEGYSVSREKKESFPLTVTSAQKNPTAFYLCASSIWTDETQYFGPGTRLLVL.